A single sample is the source of the 15 T cell receptor beta chains below, sequenced in a study of follicular helper T cells after annual influenza vaccination. This sample's time point: 2015-2016 season, 7 days after influenza vaccination. Assay: immunoSEQ multiplex PCR; the TCRdb copy retains only in-frame clones and omits some. The sample has some 10,000 clones, less than 85% seen once. The sequencing here drew on CXCR5- memory CD4+ T cells sorted from blood, taken 7 days after influenza vaccination. The origin of the receptors is an adult who received the influenza vaccine.

This rearrangement joins TRBV28 to TRBJ1-3; 8 positions agree with TRBD1. The CDR3 sequence is 14 residues long. Germline V gene data show CDR1 as MDHEN and CDR2 as SYDVKM. Trimming cost V 4 bases and J 7 bases; bases outside gene matches: 6. CDR3 in DNA: TGTGCCAGCAGTTCCGGGACAGGCAGGAACACCATATATTTT. Protein product: CASSSGTGRNTIYF.

V gene TRBV5-1 combines with J gene TRBJ1-2; 8 positions match TRBD1. CDR1 and CDR2 from the germline V gene are SGHRS and YFSETQ. The CDR3 consists of 15 residues. The trim removed 0 bases at V and 8 bases at J, leaving 9 bases unmatched. The CDR3 spells CASSLGQGIAGGYTF. The CDR3 DNA reads TGCGCCAGCAGCTTGGGACAGGGGATAGCCGGCGGCTACACCTTC.

CDR3: CASSVSGSTDTQYF. The CDR3 bases are TGTGCCAGCAGTGTTAGCGGGAGCACAGATACGCAGTATTTT. The J gene is TRBJ2-3, the V gene TRBV2, with 7 bases that match TRBD2. Per the germline V gene, CDR1 is SNHLY and CDR2 is FYNNEI. The CDR3 is 14 amino acids. Trimming took 4 bases from V and 0 from J; bases not matched to a gene: 1.

The V and J genes are TRBV7-2 and TRBJ2-7; a weak D match, TRBD1 (5 bases). Trimming stripped 5 bases from V and 0 bases from J, with 17 bases between. Germline assignment: CDR1 SGHTA and CDR2 FQGNSA. The CDR3 has 16 amino acids. DNA of the CDR3: TGTGCCAGCAGCCCCCGGACACGCCCGAGCTCCTACGAGCAGTACTTC. Translation gives CASSPRTRPSSYEQYF.

The chain carries TRBV5-1 and TRBJ1-3; D is possibly TRBD1 (5 bases). Deletions cut 3 bases from V and 2 bases from J, with 15 bases between. Germline loops: CDR1 SGHRS, CDR2 YFSETQ. This CDR3 is built from 16 residues. The DNA of the CDR3 is TGCGCCAGCAGCTCACTAGGGACCGGGGCTGGAAACACCATATATTTT. Encoded protein: CASSSLGTGAGNTIYF.

CDR3 in amino acids: CASSRDSTDTQYF. The CDR3 coding sequence is TGTGCCAGCAGCCGGGACAGCACAGATACGCAGTATTTT. The chain recombines TRBV2 with TRBJ2-3; D assignment may be TRBD1 or TRBD2 (5 bases each). Trimming took 6 bases from V and 0 from J, leaving 7 bases between them. The CDR3 sequence is 13 residues long. Germline lookup yields CDR1 SNHLY and CDR2 FYNNEI.

The V call is TRBV19, the J call TRBJ2-5, with 9 bases identical to TRBD2. The CDR3 consists of 17 residues. The germline V gene encodes CDR1 LNHDA and CDR2 SQIVND (reference sequence). Trimming cost V 2 bases and J 4 bases; bases outside gene matches: 11. CDR3 nucleotide sequence: TGTGCCAGTAGTATAAGGTGGTGGCGGGGGGGCCGAGAGACCCAGTACTTC. The encoded protein is CASSIRWWRGGRETQYF.

The chain uses TRBV7-8 and TRBJ1-1; perhaps TRBD1 as D (6 bases). The V end was cut by 1 base, the J end by 4 bases, with 16 bases between. Germline-derived CDR1 and CDR2 are SGHVS and FQNEAQ. The CDR3 runs 16 residues. CDR3 amino acids: CASSLGSGGGGTEAFF. The CDR3 coding sequence is TGTGCCAGCAGCTTAGGAAGCGGGGGCGGCGGCACTGAAGCTTTCTTT.

This clone was counted once. This chain links TRBV6-5 with TRBJ1-2, with 9 bases lining up with TRBD1. Germline values: CDR1 MNHEY, CDR2 SVGAGI. This CDR3 contains 15 residues. The V segment lost 4 bases and the J segment 5 bases; nucleotides outside the gene matches: 8. In DNA form, the CDR3 reads TGTGCCAGCAGTTTTACCGGGACAGGGATTTATGGCTACACCTTC. Encoded protein: CASSFTGTGIYGYTF.

The V gene is TRBV2, the J gene TRBJ1-5; D call uncertain. Between the trimmed V and J ends, which lost 5 bases and 2 bases, there was a span of 19 bases. CDR3 length: 17 residues. The germline V gene encodes CDR1 SNHLY and CDR2 FYNNEI. Here the CDR3 DNA reads TGTGCCAGCAGTCTGCTTTCCGCGGAAGGGCGCAATCAGCCCCAGCATTTT. This codes for CASSLLSAEGRNQPQHF.

The chain has TRBV10-3 and TRBJ1-1, with 9 bases aligning to TRBD1. This CDR3 spans 14 amino acids. V was clipped by 6 bases and J by 4 bases; unmatched bases: 6. Germline CDR1 reads ENHRY; CDR2 reads SYGVKD. The CDR3 region is CAIRGDRGGTEAFF. CDR3 DNA sequence: TGTGCCATCAGGGGAGACAGGGGGGGCACTGAAGCTTTCTTT.

The chain is built from TRBV6-5 and TRBJ2-1, with 12 positions matching TRBD2. From germline, CDR1 is MNHEY and CDR2 SVGAGI. The CDR3 is 14 amino acids. Unmatched junction bases numbered 3, after V lost 6 bases and J lost 6 bases. CDR3 in amino acids: CASSRLAGANEQFF. The CDR3 DNA is TGTGCCAGCAGCAGACTAGCGGGGGCCAATGAGCAGTTCTTC.

The chain recombines TRBV5-1 with TRBJ2-3, with 9 nucleotides matching TRBD2. The germline gives CDR1 SGHRS, CDR2 YFSETQ. The CDR3 has 17 amino acids. V dropped 3 bases and J dropped 6; count of bases not matched to a gene: 14. The DNA of the CDR3 is TGCGCCAGCAGCTCGCCCGGGGGCGGGGGGGCAACCGATACGCAGTATTTT. This translates into CASSSPGGGGATDTQYF.

This chain links TRBV7-2 with TRBJ1-5, with D possibly being TRBD1 (6 bases). This CDR3 comprises 13 residues. Trimming pared 6 bases from V and 9 bases from J, leaving 15 bases between. Germline V gene sequence: CDR1 SGHTA, CDR2 FQGNSA. CDR3 in amino acids: CASRQTGYGPQHF. CDR3 nucleotide sequence: TGTGCCAGCAGGCAAACAGGGTATGGGCCCCAGCATTTT.

This clone was seen just once. The rearrangement uses TRBV6-5 and TRBJ1-1; D is uncertain. CDR1 is MNHEY, CDR2 SVGAGI, per germline. V was trimmed by 4 bases and J by 3 bases, leaving 9 bases between them. The CDR3 extends over 13 amino acids. The CDR3 loop reads CASSLMGYTEAFF. The CDR3 DNA reads as TGTGCCAGCAGTTTGATGGGGTACACTGAAGCTTTCTTT.